The source of this T cell receptor (beta chain) is a study of blood T cell repertoires in COVID-19. Per germline, CDR1 GTSNPN and CDR2 SVGIG (reference sequence). The CDR3 has 13 amino acids. V lost 0 bases and J 3 bases, leaving 6 bases between the germline ends. A note on this clone: Other DNA sequences from this sample encode an identical CDR3 as well.

Generated by immunoSEQ multiplex PCR, the TCRdb table keeps only in-frame clones and is missing some. Of about 230,000 clones in the sample, more than 80% were seen once. The gene calls are TRBV30 and TRBJ2-1; D unclear. The source material was peripheral blood. The sequence was obtained from a woman aged 30 to 39 with COVID-19, enrolled during active disease. The CDR3 DNA follows: TGTGCCTGGAGTGTGTCCCTCTACAATGAGCAGTTCTTC. Its protein is CAWSVSLYNEQFF.